This T cell receptor (beta chain) stems from a study of PD-1 blockade in classical Hodgkin lymphoma. Overall study context: Intravenous nivolumab at 3 mg/kg was given to patients every 2 weeks. Findings and caveats of the study: Newly diagnosed patients were reported to start with lower TCR diversity than healthy donors.

Produced via immunoSEQ multiplex PCR; TCRdb's table is partial and in-frame only. The table records about 22,000 clones, over 65% of them present only once. This CDR3 has 17 amino acids. V was cut by 6 bases and J by 2 bases, with 24 bases left in between. Germline V gene lookup returns CDR1 SQVTM and CDR2 ANQGSEA. Details on this clone: The target antigen is unknown.

Every single patient, without exception, relapsed after autologous stem cell transplantation, and brentuximab vedotin exposure varied. The sample was peripheral blood mononuclear cells (PBMCs), taken before the second cycle of nivolumab. The chain employs TRBV29-1 and TRBJ2-3, with a possible D match to TRBD1 (7 bases). This clonotype originated in a human donor with classical Hodgkin lymphoma. The CDR3 spells CSVAGGGTGLTTDTQYF. Written as DNA, the CDR3 is TGCAGCGTGGCAGGGGGAGGAACGGGACTTACCACAGATACGCAGTATTTT.